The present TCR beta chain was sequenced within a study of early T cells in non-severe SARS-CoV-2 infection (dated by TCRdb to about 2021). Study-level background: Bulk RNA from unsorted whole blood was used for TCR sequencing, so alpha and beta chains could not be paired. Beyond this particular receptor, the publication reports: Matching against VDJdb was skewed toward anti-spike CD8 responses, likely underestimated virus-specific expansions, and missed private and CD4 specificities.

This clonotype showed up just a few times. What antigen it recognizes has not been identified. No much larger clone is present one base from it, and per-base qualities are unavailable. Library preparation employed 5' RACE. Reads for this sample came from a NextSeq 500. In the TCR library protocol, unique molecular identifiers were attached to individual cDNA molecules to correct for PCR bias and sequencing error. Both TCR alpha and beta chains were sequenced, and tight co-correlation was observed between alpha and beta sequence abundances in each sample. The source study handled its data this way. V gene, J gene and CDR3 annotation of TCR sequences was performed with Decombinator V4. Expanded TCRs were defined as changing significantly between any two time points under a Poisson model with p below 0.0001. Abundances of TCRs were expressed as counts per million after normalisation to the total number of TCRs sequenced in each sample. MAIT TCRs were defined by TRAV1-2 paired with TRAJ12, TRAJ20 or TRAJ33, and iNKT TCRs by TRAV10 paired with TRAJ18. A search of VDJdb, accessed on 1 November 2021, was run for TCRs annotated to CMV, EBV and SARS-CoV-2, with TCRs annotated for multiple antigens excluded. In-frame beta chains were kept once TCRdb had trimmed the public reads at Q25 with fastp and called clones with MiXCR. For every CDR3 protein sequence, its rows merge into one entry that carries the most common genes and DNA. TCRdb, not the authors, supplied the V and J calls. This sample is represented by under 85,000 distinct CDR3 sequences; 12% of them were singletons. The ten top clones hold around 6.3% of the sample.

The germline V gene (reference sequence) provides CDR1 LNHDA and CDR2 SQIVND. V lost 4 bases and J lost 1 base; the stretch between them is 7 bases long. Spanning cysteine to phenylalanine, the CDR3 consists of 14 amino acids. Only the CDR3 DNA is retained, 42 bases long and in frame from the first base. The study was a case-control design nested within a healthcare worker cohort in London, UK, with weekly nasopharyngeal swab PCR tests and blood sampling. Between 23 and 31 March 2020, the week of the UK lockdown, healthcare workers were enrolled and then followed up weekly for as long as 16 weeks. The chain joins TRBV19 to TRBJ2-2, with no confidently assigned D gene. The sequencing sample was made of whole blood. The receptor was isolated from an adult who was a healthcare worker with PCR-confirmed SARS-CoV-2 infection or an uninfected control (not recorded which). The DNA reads TGTGCCAGTAGTACGGCCCGGAACACCGGGGAGCTGTTTTTT. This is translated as CASSTARNTGELFF.